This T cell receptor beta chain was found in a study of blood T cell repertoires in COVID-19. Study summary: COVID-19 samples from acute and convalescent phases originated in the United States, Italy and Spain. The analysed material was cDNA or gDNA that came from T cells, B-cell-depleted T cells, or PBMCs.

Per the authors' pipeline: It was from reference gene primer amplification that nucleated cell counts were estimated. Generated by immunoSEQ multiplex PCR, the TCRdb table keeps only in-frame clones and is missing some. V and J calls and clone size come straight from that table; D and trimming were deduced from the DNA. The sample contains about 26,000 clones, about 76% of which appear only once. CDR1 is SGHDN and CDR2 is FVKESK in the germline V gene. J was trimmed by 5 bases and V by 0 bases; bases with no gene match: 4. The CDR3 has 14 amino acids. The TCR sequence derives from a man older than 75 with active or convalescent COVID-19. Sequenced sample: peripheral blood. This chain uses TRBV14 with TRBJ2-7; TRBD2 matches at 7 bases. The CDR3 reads CASSQDITSDEQYF. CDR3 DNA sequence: TGTGCCAGCAGCCAAGATATCACTAGCGACGAGCAGTACTTC.